This T cell receptor beta chain was identified in a study of OX40 agonist ivuxolimab in advanced cancers. Broader study findings: Clones of CD4+ and CD8+ blood T cells grew by week 6 at doses of 0.1 to 3.0 mg/kg.

With regard to this clone: What it recognizes is unknown.

The protocol was immunoSEQ multiplex PCR, while the TCRdb copy is restricted to in-frame clones and leaves out a portion. This table has 65,000 to 95,000 clones, over 85% appearing once. Germline CDR1 SQVTM, CDR2 ANQGSEA. V lost 8 bases to trimming and J lost 5 bases, with 18 bases between them. The CDR3 sequence is 13 residues long. The chain recombines TRBV29-1 with TRBJ2-5; D is unclear. The sequence derives from an adult with an advanced solid tumor such as melanoma, head and neck, liver or kidney cancer. This specimen consisted of CD4+ or CD8+ T cells sorted from blood, obtained in a trial of the OX40 agonist ivuxolimab. The CDR3 protein is CSPRALQGETQYF. As DNA, the CDR3 is TGCAGCCCCCGAGCGCTCCAAGGGGAGACCCAGTACTTC.